This is a list of T cell receptor beta chains from one sample in a study of patients and donors after allogeneic stem cell transplantation. From the RT-PCR reads, TCRdb called clonotypes with MiXCR, one entry per CDR3 protein. The data show over 200,000 distinct CDR3 sequences, more than 35% seen once. The specimen sequenced was blood, either unsorted or a sorted T cell fraction (not recorded which). The receptors here all came from a human donor who was either an allogeneic HSCT recipient or a stem cell or donor lymphocyte infusion donor (not recorded which). It is not recorded whose cells these are; they may come from a transplant donor. CDR3s include the opening cysteine and the closing phenylalanine or tryptophan. Fields, in order: J gene, V gene, clone size, CDR3 length, D gene, CDR3 DNA, CDR3 protein. D genes are given only for firm matches. Size is stated for part of the rows, as once, few or many counts, or as a class when the clone is expanded.

J gene: TRBJ1-2; V gene: TRBV12-3/TRBV12-4; clone size: few; CDR3 length: 16; D gene: TRBD1; CDR3 DNA: TGTGCCAGCAGTTCTTCCTCCGGGACAGGGATTGGAGGCTACACCTTC; CDR3 protein: CASSSSSGTGIGGYTF
J gene: TRBJ2-3; V gene: TRBV7-2; clone size: -; CDR3 length: 16; D gene: TRBD2; CDR3 DNA: TGTGCCAGCAGCCCCCGACTAGCGGGCGGGCCAGATACGCAGTATTTT; CDR3 protein: CASSPRLAGGPDTQYF
J gene: TRBJ1-1; V gene: TRBV5-1; clone size: -; CDR3 length: 15; D gene: -; CDR3 DNA: TGCGCCAGCAGCTTGGACGAGGGCAGGAACACTGAAGCTTTCTTT; CDR3 protein: CASSLDEGRNTEAFF
J gene: TRBJ1-2; V gene: TRBV7-2; clone size: -; CDR3 length: 14; D gene: -; CDR3 DNA: TGTGCCAGCAGCGGCCGGGACGGCTACTATGGCTACACCTTC; CDR3 protein: CASSGRDGYYGYTF
J gene: TRBJ1-1; V gene: TRBV9; clone size: few; CDR3 length: 14; D gene: -; CDR3 DNA: TGTGCCAGCAGCGAAGGACGGTGGAACACTGAAGCTTTCTTT; CDR3 protein: CASSEGRWNTEAFF
J gene: TRBJ1-5; V gene: TRBV12-3/TRBV12-4; clone size: -; CDR3 length: 15; D gene: TRBD1; CDR3 DNA: TGTGCCAGCAGTTTAAAGGGACAGGGGAATCAGCCCCAGCATTTT; CDR3 protein: CASSLKGQGNQPQHF
J gene: TRBJ1-6; V gene: TRBV6-1; clone size: -; CDR3 length: 16; D gene: -; CDR3 DNA: TGTGCCAGCAGTGTGTTAACCGGCCGGGCGGATTCACCCCTCCACTTT; CDR3 protein: CASSVLTGRADSPLHF
J gene: TRBJ1-2; V gene: TRBV12-3/TRBV12-4; clone size: few; CDR3 length: 15; D gene: -; CDR3 DNA: TGTGCCAGCAGCCTGGGAACACTTCCTAACTATGGCTACACCTTC; CDR3 protein: CASSLGTLPNYGYTF
J gene: TRBJ2-3; V gene: TRBV12-3/TRBV12-4; clone size: -; CDR3 length: 15; D gene: TRBD2; CDR3 DNA: TGTGCCAGCAGTTTAGGACTAGCTGCGGCCTATACGCAGTATTTT; CDR3 protein: CASSLGLAAAYTQYF
J gene: TRBJ1-6; V gene: TRBV12-3/TRBV12-4; clone size: few; CDR3 length: 15; D gene: TRBD1; CDR3 DNA: TGTGCCAGCAGTCTCGGGACAGTTCTGAATTCACCCCTCCACTTT; CDR3 protein: CASSLGTVLNSPLHF
J gene: TRBJ2-1; V gene: TRBV5-1; clone size: -; CDR3 length: 15; D gene: -; CDR3 DNA: TGCGCCAGCAGAACAACGGGACATTCTTACAATGAGCAGTTCTTC; CDR3 protein: CASRTTGHSYNEQFF
J gene: TRBJ1-3; V gene: TRBV9; clone size: -; CDR3 length: 18; D gene: -; CDR3 DNA: TGTGCCAGCAGCGTAGTTCCCGGGCCTTACGACTCTGGAAACACCATATATTTT; CDR3 protein: CASSVVPGPYDSGNTIYF
J gene: TRBJ1-2; V gene: TRBV3-1; clone size: -; CDR3 length: 15; D gene: TRBD1; CDR3 DNA: TGTGCCAGCAGCCAAGGGACAGGGGGCTCCGGTGGCTACACCTTC; CDR3 protein: CASSQGTGGSGGYTF
J gene: TRBJ1-1; V gene: TRBV18; clone size: few; CDR3 length: 17; D gene: -; CDR3 DNA: TGTGCCAGCTCACCAATCGGGCGGGGGCGCGGGAACACTGAAGCTTTCTTT; CDR3 protein: CASSPIGRGRGNTEAFF
J gene: TRBJ1-4; V gene: TRBV4-1; clone size: few; CDR3 length: 15; D gene: TRBD1; CDR3 DNA: TGCGCCAGCAGCCACATCGGACAGGGAGGGGAAAAACTGTTTTTT; CDR3 protein: CASSHIGQGGEKLFF
J gene: TRBJ2-1; V gene: TRBV4-1; clone size: once; CDR3 length: 16; D gene: -; CDR3 DNA: TGCGCCAGCAGCCAATATGGGGGGCCGGCCTACAATGAGCAGTTCTTC; CDR3 protein: CASSQYGGPAYNEQFF
J gene: TRBJ2-7; V gene: TRBV29-1; clone size: -; CDR3 length: 14; D gene: -; CDR3 DNA: TGCAGCGTTTACCGTACAGGGCTAGGAGACGAGCAGTACTTC; CDR3 protein: CSVYRTGLGDEQYF
J gene: TRBJ1-6; V gene: TRBV27; clone size: -; CDR3 length: 17; D gene: TRBD1; CDR3 DNA: TGTGCCAGCAGTTCGTTGACCGGACAGGGGGCTACATCACCCCTCCACTTT; CDR3 protein: CASSSLTGQGATSPLHF
J gene: TRBJ2-1; V gene: TRBV9; clone size: -; CDR3 length: 15; D gene: TRBD2; CDR3 DNA: TGTGCCAGCAGCGCCGGGACTAGCGGGGGGGCTAAAAAGTTCTTC; CDR3 protein: CASSAGTSGGAKKFF
J gene: TRBJ2-1; V gene: TRBV6-2/TRBV6-3; clone size: -; CDR3 length: 16; D gene: -; CDR3 DNA: TGTGCCAGCAGTTATCCTACACAGAACACCTACAATGAGCAGTTCTTC; CDR3 protein: CASSYPTQNTYNEQFF
J gene: TRBJ1-1; V gene: TRBV29-1; clone size: -; CDR3 length: 12; D gene: -; CDR3 DNA: TGCAGCGTTGTGCTGGGGAACACTGAAGCTTTCTTT; CDR3 protein: CSVVLGNTEAFF
J gene: TRBJ2-1; V gene: TRBV29-1; clone size: -; CDR3 length: 14; D gene: -; CDR3 DNA: TGCAGCGTTGACCAGAGACAGGTGGTCAATGAGCAGTTCTTC; CDR3 protein: CSVDQRQVVNEQFF
J gene: TRBJ1-2; V gene: TRBV25-1; clone size: once; CDR3 length: 17; D gene: TRBD1; CDR3 DNA: TGTGCCAGCAGTGAGAGCCGGACAGGGGGGTTTAACTATGGCTACACCTTC; CDR3 protein: CASSESRTGGFNYGYTF